The clone carrying this T cell receptor (beta chain) was picked up one time. Its antigen is unidentified. The data were obtained in a study of T cells in localized non-small cell lung cancer. Repertoires were generated with immunoSEQ multiplex PCR, while TCRdb's copy carries only in-frame clones and drops some. The data show about 91,000 clones, 87% seen once. Findings of the study overall: Heterogeneity stays possible, as sequencing covered only one tumor region. Measurement of T cell clonality placed uninvolved adjacent lung highest, above the level in tumor. Adjacent lung had a median around 60 of the 100 largest tumor clones.

Germline V lookup: CDR1 SNHLY, CDR2 FYNNEI. V lost 4 bases and J lost 4, with 11 bases in between. The CDR3 contains 13 residues. The sequence derives from a man aged 40 to 70 with stage I squamous cell lung carcinoma. Source: peripheral blood, taken before any cancer treatment. This chain links TRBV2 with TRBJ2-7; D is unclear. As DNA, the CDR3 is TGTGCCAGCAGTGGGGTATTTGAATACGAGCAGTACTTC. Protein product: CASSGVFEYEQYF.